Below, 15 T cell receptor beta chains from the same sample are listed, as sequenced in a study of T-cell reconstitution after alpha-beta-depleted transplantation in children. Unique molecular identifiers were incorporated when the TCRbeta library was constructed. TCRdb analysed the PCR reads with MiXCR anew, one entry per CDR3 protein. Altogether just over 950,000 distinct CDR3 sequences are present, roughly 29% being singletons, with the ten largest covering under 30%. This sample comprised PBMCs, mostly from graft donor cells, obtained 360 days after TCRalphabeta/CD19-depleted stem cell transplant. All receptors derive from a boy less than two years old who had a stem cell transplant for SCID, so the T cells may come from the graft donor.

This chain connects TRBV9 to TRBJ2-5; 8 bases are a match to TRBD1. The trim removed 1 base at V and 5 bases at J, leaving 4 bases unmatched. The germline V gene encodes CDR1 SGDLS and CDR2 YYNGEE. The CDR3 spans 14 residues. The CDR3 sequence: CASSVNRGSETQYF. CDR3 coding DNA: TGTGCCAGCAGCGTAAACAGGGGGAGCGAGACCCAGTACTTC.

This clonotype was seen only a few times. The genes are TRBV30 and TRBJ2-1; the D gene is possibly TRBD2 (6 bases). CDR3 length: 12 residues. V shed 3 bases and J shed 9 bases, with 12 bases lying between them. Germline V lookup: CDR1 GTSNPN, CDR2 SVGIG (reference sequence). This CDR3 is CAWRSMGLEQFF. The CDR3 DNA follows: TGTGCCTGGAGGTCAATGGGACTTGAGCAGTTCTTC.

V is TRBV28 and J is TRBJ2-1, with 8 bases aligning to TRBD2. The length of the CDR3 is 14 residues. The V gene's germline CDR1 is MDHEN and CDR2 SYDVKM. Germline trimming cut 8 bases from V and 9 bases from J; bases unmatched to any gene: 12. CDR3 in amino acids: CASGRGTSLSEQFF. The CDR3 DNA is TGTGCCAGCGGACGCGGGACTAGTCTAAGTGAGCAGTTCTTC.

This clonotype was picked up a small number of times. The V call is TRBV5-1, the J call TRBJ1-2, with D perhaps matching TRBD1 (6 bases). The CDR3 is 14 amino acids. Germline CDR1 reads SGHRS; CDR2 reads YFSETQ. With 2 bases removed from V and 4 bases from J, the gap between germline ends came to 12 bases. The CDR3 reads CASSFGGAAYGYTF. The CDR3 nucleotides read TGCGCCAGCAGCTTCGGGGGCGCCGCCTATGGCTACACCTTC.

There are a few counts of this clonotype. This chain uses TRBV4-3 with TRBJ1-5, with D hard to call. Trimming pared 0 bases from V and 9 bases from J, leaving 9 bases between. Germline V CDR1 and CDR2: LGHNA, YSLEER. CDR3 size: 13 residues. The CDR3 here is CASSQDPGWPQHF. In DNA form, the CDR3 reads TGCGCCAGCAGCCAAGATCCTGGTTGGCCCCAGCATTTT.

CDR3 DNA sequence: TGTGCCAGCAGCCGCCTGGCCTCCTACGAGCAGTACTTC. Amino acid sequence: CASSRLASYEQYF. This chain connects TRBV4-2 to TRBJ2-7; D unclear. Trimming left V 4 bases short and J 0 bases short, with 7 bases between. The CDR3 totals 13 residues. Germline V gives CDR1 LGHNA, CDR2 YNFKEQ.

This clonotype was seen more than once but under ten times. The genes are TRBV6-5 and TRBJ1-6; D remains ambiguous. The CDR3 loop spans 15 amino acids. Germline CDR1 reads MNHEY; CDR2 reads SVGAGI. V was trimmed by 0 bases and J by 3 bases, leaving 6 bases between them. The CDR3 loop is CASSYSIVYNSPLHF. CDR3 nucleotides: TGTGCCAGCAGTTACTCGATAGTCTATAATTCACCCCTCCACTTT.

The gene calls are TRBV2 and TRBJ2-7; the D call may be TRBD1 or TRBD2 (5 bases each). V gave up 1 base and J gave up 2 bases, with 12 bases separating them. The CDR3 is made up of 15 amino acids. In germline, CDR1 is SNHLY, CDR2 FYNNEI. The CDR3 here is CASSEEEWGTYEQYF. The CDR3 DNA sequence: TGTGCCAGCAGTGAAGAAGAGTGGGGGACCTACGAGCAGTACTTC.

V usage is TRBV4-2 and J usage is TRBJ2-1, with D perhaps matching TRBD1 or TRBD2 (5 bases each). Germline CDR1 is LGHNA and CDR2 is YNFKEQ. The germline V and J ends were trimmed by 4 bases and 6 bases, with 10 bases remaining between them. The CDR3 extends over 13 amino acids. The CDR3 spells CASSRVGVNEQFF. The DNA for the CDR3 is TGTGCCAGCAGCCGCGTGGGGGTCAATGAGCAGTTCTTC.

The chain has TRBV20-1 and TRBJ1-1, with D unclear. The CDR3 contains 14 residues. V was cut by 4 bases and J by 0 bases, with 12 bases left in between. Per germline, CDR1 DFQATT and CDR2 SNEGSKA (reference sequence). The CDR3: CSAKTPEMNTEAFF. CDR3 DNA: TGCAGTGCTAAAACCCCAGAAATGAACACTGAAGCTTTCTTT.

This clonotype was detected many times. The CDR3 coding sequence is TGCAGTGCTAACTCAGACAGGCCACCCTACGAGCAGTACTTC. Its protein product is CSANSDRPPYEQYF. This chain uses TRBV20-1 with TRBJ2-7; D possibly corresponds to TRBD1 (6 bases). V lost 4 bases and J 2 bases, leaving 15 bases between the germline ends. There are 14 residues in the CDR3. Germline CDR1 DFQATT, CDR2 SNEGSKA (reference sequence).

As DNA, the CDR3 is TGTACGAGCGGTCAAAGCACAGATACGCAGTATTTT. Translating gives CTSGQSTDTQYF. This chain uses TRBV12-3 or TRBV12-4 with TRBJ2-3, with D possibly being TRBD2 (5 bases). The CDR3 length is 12 residues.

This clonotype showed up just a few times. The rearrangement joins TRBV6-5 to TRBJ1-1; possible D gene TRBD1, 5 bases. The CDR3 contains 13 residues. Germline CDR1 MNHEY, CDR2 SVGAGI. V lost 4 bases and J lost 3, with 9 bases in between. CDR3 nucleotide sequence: TGTGCCAGCAGTTCGTGGGGGGACACTGAAGCTTTCTTT. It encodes CASSSWGDTEAFF.

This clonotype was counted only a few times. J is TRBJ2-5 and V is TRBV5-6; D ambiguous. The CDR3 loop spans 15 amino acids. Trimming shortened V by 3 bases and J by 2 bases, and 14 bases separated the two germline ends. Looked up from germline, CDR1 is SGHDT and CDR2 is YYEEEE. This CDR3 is CASSSWVKAQETQYF. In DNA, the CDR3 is TGTGCCAGCAGCTCTTGGGTGAAGGCACAAGAGACCCAGTACTTC.

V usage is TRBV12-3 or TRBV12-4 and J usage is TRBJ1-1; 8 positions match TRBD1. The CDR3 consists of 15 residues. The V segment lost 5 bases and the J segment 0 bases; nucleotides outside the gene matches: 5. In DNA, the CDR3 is TGTGCCAGCAGTGCCCGGACAGGGATGAACACTGAAGCTTTCTTT. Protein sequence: CASSARTGMNTEAFF.